Listed here are 18 T cell receptor beta chains from one sample, sequenced in a study of T cells in Graves' hyperthyroidism and ophthalmopathy. Using RNA transcripts as the source, TCR beta CDR3 regions were amplified. The TCR CDR3 was amplified in a first-round RT-PCR using the HTBI primer set. MiXCR, applied by TCRdb to the multiplex PCR reads, yields one record per CDR3 protein. The sample has over 350,000 distinct CDR3 sequences, around 15% seen once. The sequencing input was blood. Receptor source: a man aged 18 to 29 with Graves' ophthalmopathy.

In this sample, this clonotype turned up many times. The V call is TRBV9, the J call TRBJ2-1; D uncertain. V was shortened by 3 bases and J by 5 bases, with 15 bases between the two germline ends. CDR3 size: 15 residues. CDR1 is SGDLS and CDR2 is YYNGEE in the germline V gene. CDR3 bases: TGTGCCAGCAGCGCCGGCGGCAGCACCGACAATGAGCAGTTCTTC. This gives the protein CASSAGGSTDNEQFF.

This clonotype occurred a few times. The chain employs TRBV5-6 and TRBJ2-7; 8 bases fit TRBD2. The V gene's germline CDR1 is SGHDT and CDR2 YYEEEE. The trim removed 4 bases at V and 2 bases at J, leaving 8 bases unmatched. This CDR3 region has 15 residues. The CDR3 region has the DNA TGTGCCAGCAGCCCCGGGGTAGCGGGGCCCTACGAGCAGTACTTC. Protein product: CASSPGVAGPYEQYF.

The table lists this clonotype with many counts. The V call is TRBV2, the J call TRBJ2-5; 7 bases match TRBD1. This CDR3 contains 15 residues. Germline CDR1 SNHLY, CDR2 FYNNEI. The ends lost 5 bases at V and 3 bases at J; junction bases unmatched: 9. CDR3 sequence: CASSPREGTEETQYF. The DNA of the CDR3 is TGTGCCAGCAGTCCTAGGGAAGGGACAGAAGAGACCCAGTACTTC.

The V gene is TRBV20-1, the J gene TRBJ2-7; 12 nucleotides align to TRBD2. V shed 2 bases, J shed 7 bases, and the junction held 9 bases outside the gene matches. The CDR3 totals 15 residues. Germline V lookup: CDR1 DFQATT, CDR2 SNEGSKA (reference sequence). CDR3 in amino acids: CSARFTSGGMWEQYF. DNA of the CDR3: TGCAGTGCTAGATTTACTAGCGGGGGGATGTGGGAGCAGTACTTC.

Many counts were recorded for this clonotype. The chain carries TRBV6-6 and TRBJ1-3; no clear D gene. CDR1 is MNHNY, CDR2 SVGAGI, per germline (reference sequence). V was trimmed by 2 bases and J by 3 bases, leaving 11 bases between them. This CDR3 comprises 15 residues. CDR3 loop: CASSYEGNFGNTIYF. Written as DNA, the CDR3 is TGTGCCAGCAGTTACGAGGGTAATTTTGGAAACACCATATATTTT.

This clonotype was picked up many times. The chain carries TRBV11-2 and TRBJ2-5, with TRBD2 matching 16 bases. The V gene end was trimmed by 5 bases and the J gene end by 2 bases; junction bases not matched to a gene: 11. The CDR3 extends over 19 amino acids. Germline V lookup: CDR1 SGHAT, CDR2 FQNNGV. CDR3 protein: CASSPLGTSGGGFQETQYF. The CDR3 bases are TGTGCCAGCAGCCCGCTTGGGACTAGCGGGGGGGGATTTCAAGAGACCCAGTACTTC.

Worth noting for this clonotype: This clone may be a read error of a much larger clone one base away. The genes are TRBV9 and TRBJ2-3, with D possibly TRBD1 on 6 matching bases. Trimming took off 0 bases at V and 1 base at J, with 12 bases between the two ends. Germline V gives CDR1 SGDLS, CDR2 YYNGEE. CDR3 length: 16 residues. The chain's CDR3 is CASSVACGGRTDTQYF. CDR3 in DNA: TGTGCCAGCAGCGTAGCCTGTGGGGGCCGCACAGATACGCAGTATTTT.

This clonotype was counted ten times or more. V and J are TRBV2 and TRBJ2-3; a weak D match, TRBD1 (5 bases). The CDR3 is 16 residues long. The V end lost 1 base, the J end lost 0 bases, and 11 bases lay between the germline ends. Germline V gene lookup returns CDR1 SNHLY and CDR2 FYNNEI. CDR3 nucleotides: TGTGCCAGCAGTGAAGAGGGGCGGTCTAGCACAGATACGCAGTATTTT. It codes for CASSEEGRSSTDTQYF.

The table lists this clonotype with many counts. The chain combines TRBV11-3 with TRBJ1-2; 8 bases align to TRBD1. The CDR3 has 14 residues. V was clipped by 6 bases and J by 3 bases; unmatched bases: 6. Per germline, CDR1 SGHNT and CDR2 YENEEA. The CDR3 DNA is TGTGCCAGCAGTCGACAGGGGTGGTACTATGGCTACACCTTC. Encoded protein: CASSRQGWYYGYTF.

This clonotype was counted ten times or more. The V gene is TRBV7-9, the J gene TRBJ2-5, with 7 bases fitting TRBD2. The CDR3 covers 16 residues. The germline gives CDR1 SEHNR, CDR2 FQNEAQ (reference sequence). Trimming took 3 bases from V and 0 from J; bases not matched to a gene: 7. In nucleotides, the CDR3 is TGTGCCAGCAGCTTTATATGGCGGGAGAACCAAGAGACCCAGTACTTC. It encodes CASSFIWRENQETQYF. The whole variable domain, remainder taken from reference TRBV7-9 and TRBJ2-5, is DTGVSQNPRHKITKRGQNVTFRCDPISEHNRLYWYRQTLGQGPEFLTYFQNEAQLEKSRLLSDRFSAERPKGSFSTLEIQRTEQGDSAMYLCASSFIWRENQETQYFGPGTRLLVL.

A few counts support this clonotype. The chain joins TRBV11-2 to TRBJ2-5; TRBD2 agrees at 16 bases. The CDR3 runs 17 residues. After removal of 5 bases from V and 5 bases from J, the junction contained 8 bases not matched to a gene. Germline-derived CDR1 and CDR2 are SGHAT and FQNNGV. Here the CDR3 reads CASSPGTSGGGGETQYF. The CDR3 bases are TGTGCCAGCAGCCCCGGGACTAGCGGGGGGGGGGGTGAGACCCAGTACTTC.

This clonotype was seen at least ten times. The chain employs TRBV7-8 and TRBJ2-7; 8 bases are shared with TRBD1. Germline lookup yields CDR1 SGHVS and CDR2 FQNEAQ. The CDR3 sequence is 14 residues long. V lost 5 bases to trimming and J lost 5 bases; unmatched junction nucleotides: 8. The CDR3 protein is CASSPRTGMDEQYF. The CDR3 DNA is TGTGCCAGCAGCCCACGGACAGGGATGGACGAGCAGTACTTC.

This clonotype has only a few counts. The CDR3 DNA reads TGCAGCGTTGCTTCCCGGATTAACTATGGCTACACCTTC. This encodes CSVASRINYGYTF. The chain is built from TRBV29-1 and TRBJ1-2; unclear D gene. Germline assignment: CDR1 SQVTM and CDR2 ANQGSEA. The CDR3 runs to 13 residues. Trimming took 4 bases from V and 1 from J, leaving 10 bases between them.

There are many counts of this clonotype. The chain couples TRBV20-1 to TRBJ2-1; TRBD2 agrees at 12 bases. The V and J ends lost 3 bases and 8 bases, in that order; junction bases with no gene match: 11. CDR3 length equals 16 residues. Germline lookup yields CDR1 DFQATT and CDR2 SNEGSKA (reference sequence). The CDR3: CSAREPTSGSVYEQFF. In DNA, the CDR3 is TGCAGTGCTAGGGAACCGACTAGCGGGAGTGTCTATGAGCAGTTCTTC.

This clonotype was recorded many times. The V and J genes are TRBV12-3 or TRBV12-4 and TRBJ2-5; 12 bases are a match to TRBD2. The J segment lost 5 bases and the V segment lost 6 bases, leaving 4 bases of the junction unmatched. CDR3 length: 14 residues. The CDR3 protein is CASSWTSGMETQYF. The CDR3 DNA is TGTGCCAGCAGCTGGACTAGCGGGATGGAGACCCAGTACTTC.

This clonotype was found many times. The CDR3 DNA sequence: TGTGCCAGCAGTGAAACCGGGACAGGGGTTCAGCCCCAGCATTTT. Translating gives CASSETGTGVQPQHF. The rearrangement joins TRBV2 to TRBJ1-5; 10 nucleotides match TRBD1. V lost 2 bases and J lost 6; bases outside the gene matches: 4. Germline V gene sequence: CDR1 SNHLY, CDR2 FYNNEI. The length of the CDR3 is 15 residues.

This clonotype was seen repeatedly, ten times or more. The gene calls are TRBV6-1 and TRBJ2-3; D is possibly TRBD1 (6 bases). Trimming pared 10 bases from V and 2 bases from J, leaving 22 bases between. Germline CDR1 is MNHNS and CDR2 is SASEGT. There are 16 residues in the CDR3. This CDR3 is CATTLTPGQHTDTQYF. CDR3 nucleotide sequence: TGTGCCACCACCCTTACACCGGGACAACACACAGATACGCAGTATTTT.

This clonotype was found many times. The V call is TRBV12-3 or TRBV12-4, the J call TRBJ2-7, with 9 bases identical to TRBD1. This CDR3 contains 18 residues. V lost 1 base, J lost 4 bases, and 14 bases stayed unmatched. This CDR3 is CASSLGGGTGWFSYEQYF. The CDR3 nucleotides are TGTGCCAGCAGTTTAGGGGGTGGGACAGGGTGGTTTTCATACGAGCAGTACTTC.